A selection of T cell receptor beta chains follows, all from one sample in a study of blood T cells in healthy people across ages. TCRdb recomputed calls from the 5' RACE reads with MiXCR, one row per CDR3 protein. The table lists about 1.4 million distinct CDR3 sequences, 59% of them singletons. The sample taken for sequencing was blood. These receptors were obtained from a man between 18 and 35 years old in good health. Each CDR3 is given with its conserved first and last residue. Each record gives: CDR3 protein, CDR3 DNA, D gene, clone size, J gene, V gene. D genes are given only for firm matches. Clone size, where shown, is once, few, many, or a class for clones that have expanded.

CDR3aa: CSVVEAGTGAFF; CDR3nt: TGCAGCGTTGTGGAGGCTGGGACCGGGGCTTTCTTT; d_gene: .; abundance: .; j_gene: TRBJ1-1; v_gene: TRBV29-1
CDR3aa: CASSLTFKSQGICHEQYF; CDR3nt: TGTGCCAGCAGCCTGACATTCAAATCACAGGGGATCTGCCACGAGCAGTACTTC; d_gene: .; abundance: .; j_gene: TRBJ2-7; v_gene: TRBV21-1
CDR3aa: CASSLSSGGYRDTQYF; CDR3nt: TGTGCCAGCAGTTTGTCTAGCGGGGGGTACAGAGATACGCAGTATTTT; d_gene: TRBD2; abundance: .; j_gene: TRBJ2-3; v_gene: TRBV12-3/TRBV12-4
CDR3aa: CASSLGTGTNQPQHF; CDR3nt: TGTGCCAGCAGCTTAGGTACAGGAACCAATCAGCCCCAGCATTTT; d_gene: .; abundance: few; j_gene: TRBJ1-5; v_gene: TRBV7-2
CDR3aa: CASSLAGRWRYNEQFF; CDR3nt: TGTGCCAGCAGCTTAGCCGGGCGGTGGCGGTACAATGAGCAGTTCTTC; d_gene: .; abundance: few; j_gene: TRBJ2-1; v_gene: TRBV7-2
CDR3aa: CASSSGTSGKTQYF; CDR3nt: TGTGCCAGCAGTTCCGGGACTAGCGGGAAGACCCAGTACTTC; d_gene: TRBD2; abundance: .; j_gene: TRBJ2-5; v_gene: TRBV27
CDR3aa: CASSEDRGAVDGYTF; CDR3nt: TGTGCCAGCAGTGAAGACAGGGGGGCGGTCGATGGCTACACCTTC; d_gene: TRBD1; abundance: few; j_gene: TRBJ1-2; v_gene: TRBV25-1
CDR3aa: CASSQVLGLETQYF; CDR3nt: TGCGCCAGCAGCCAAGTTTTGGGGTTGGAGACCCAGTACTTC; d_gene: .; abundance: .; j_gene: TRBJ2-5; v_gene: TRBV4-1
CDR3aa: CASSWHNNEQFF; CDR3nt: TGTGCCAGCAGCTGGCACAACAATGAGCAGTTCTTC; d_gene: .; abundance: .; j_gene: TRBJ2-1; v_gene: TRBV7-2
CDR3aa: CSVDGRGRLDTQYF; CDR3nt: TGCAGCGTTGACGGTAGGGGGCGTTTAGATACGCAGTATTTT; d_gene: TRBD1; abundance: once; j_gene: TRBJ2-3; v_gene: TRBV29-1
CDR3aa: CSARDGAHGYTF; CDR3nt: TGCAGTGCTAGAGATGGGGCACATGGCTACACCTTC; d_gene: .; abundance: .; j_gene: TRBJ1-2; v_gene: TRBV20-1
CDR3aa: CSARDFTSGGSSTDTQYF; CDR3nt: TGCAGTGCTAGAGATTTCACTAGCGGGGGTTCGAGCACAGATACGCAGTATTTT; d_gene: TRBD2; abundance: .; j_gene: TRBJ2-3; v_gene: TRBV20-1
CDR3aa: CAKYTGVAYEQYF; CDR3nt: TGTGCCAAATATACAGGGGTAGCCTACGAGCAGTACTTC; d_gene: TRBD1; abundance: few; j_gene: TRBJ2-7; v_gene: TRBV7-6
CDR3aa: CSVDLQDSSEQFF; CDR3nt: TGCAGCGTTGACCTGCAGGATTCCTCTGAGCAGTTCTTC; d_gene: .; abundance: few; j_gene: TRBJ2-1; v_gene: TRBV29-1
CDR3aa: CASSSLGLATDTQYF; CDR3nt: TGTGCCAGCAGTTCACTAGGACTAGCGACAGATACGCAGTATTTT; d_gene: TRBD2; abundance: .; j_gene: TRBJ2-3; v_gene: TRBV27
CDR3aa: CASRPGQGNIQYF; CDR3nt: TGTGCCAGCAGACCCGGACAGGGCAACATTCAGTACTTC; d_gene: TRBD1; abundance: few; j_gene: TRBJ2-4; v_gene: TRBV6-5
CDR3aa: CSVRRREKADTQYF; CDR3nt: TGCAGCGTCCGACGGCGGGAGAAGGCAGATACGCAGTATTTT; d_gene: TRBD2; abundance: .; j_gene: TRBJ2-3; v_gene: TRBV29-1
CDR3aa: CASSLFSRATSYEQYF; CDR3nt: TGTGCCAGCAGTTTATTCAGTCGCGCCACGTCCTACGAGCAGTACTTC; d_gene: .; abundance: .; j_gene: TRBJ2-7; v_gene: TRBV6-2/TRBV6-3
CDR3aa: CASSYGAGGVDTQYF; CDR3nt: TGTGCCAGCAGTTACGGAGCGGGGGGGGTAGATACGCAGTATTTT; d_gene: TRBD2; abundance: many; j_gene: TRBJ2-3; v_gene: TRBV6-5
CDR3aa: CSAIVDTQYF; CDR3nt: TGCAGTGCTATCGTAGATACGCAGTATTTT; d_gene: .; abundance: once; j_gene: TRBJ2-3; v_gene: TRBV20-1
CDR3aa: CASSSRPSLSYEQYF; CDR3nt: TGTGCCAGCAGCTCACGCCCGTCTCTCTCCTACGAGCAGTACTTC; d_gene: .; abundance: .; j_gene: TRBJ2-7; v_gene: TRBV12-3/TRBV12-4
CDR3aa: CASSCSDRATGANVLTF; CDR3nt: TGTGCCAGCAGTTGTTCAGACCGGGCCACTGGGGCCAACGTCCTGACTTTC; d_gene: .; abundance: .; j_gene: TRBJ2-6; v_gene: TRBV6-6
CDR3aa: CATSDFLADTQYF; CDR3nt: TGTGCCACCAGTGATTTCTTAGCGGATACGCAGTATTTT; d_gene: .; abundance: .; j_gene: TRBJ2-3; v_gene: TRBV24-1
CDR3aa: CASSPYRGQGGEQYF; CDR3nt: TGCGCCAGCAGCCCGTACAGGGGACAAGGGGGCGAGCAGTACTTC; d_gene: TRBD1; abundance: once; j_gene: TRBJ2-7; v_gene: TRBV4-1
CDR3aa: CASSLWGIDEQYF; CDR3nt: TGTGCCAGCAGTTTGTGGGGTATCGACGAGCAGTACTTC; d_gene: .; abundance: few; j_gene: TRBJ2-7; v_gene: TRBV27
CDR3aa: CASSSGLAYRYEQYF; CDR3nt: TGTGCCAGCAGCTCTGGACTAGCCTATCGCTACGAGCAGTACTTC; d_gene: TRBD2; abundance: few; j_gene: TRBJ2-7; v_gene: TRBV7-2
CDR3aa: CASSIRTSSHEQFF; CDR3nt: TGTGCCAGCAGCATACGGACTAGTAGTCATGAGCAGTTCTTC; d_gene: TRBD2; abundance: .; j_gene: TRBJ2-1; v_gene: TRBV7-2
CDR3aa: CASSHEGQGFGYTF; CDR3nt: TGTGCCAGCAGCCATGAGGGACAGGGGTTTGGCTACACCTTC; d_gene: TRBD1; abundance: .; j_gene: TRBJ1-2; v_gene: TRBV3-1
CDR3aa: CAISESPGAGTQYF; CDR3nt: TGTGCCATCAGTGAGTCGCCCGGAGCGGGTACGCAGTATTTT; d_gene: .; abundance: .; j_gene: TRBJ2-3; v_gene: TRBV10-3
CDR3aa: CASSITGEPYEQYF; CDR3nt: TGTGCCAGCAGCATAACAGGGGAACCCTACGAGCAGTACTTC; d_gene: TRBD1; abundance: .; j_gene: TRBJ2-7; v_gene: TRBV9
CDR3aa: CASSWGLAGAPSGTDTQYF; CDR3nt: TGCGCCAGCAGCTGGGGACTAGCGGGGGCCCCATCTGGCACAGATACGCAGTATTTT; d_gene: TRBD2; abundance: .; j_gene: TRBJ2-3; v_gene: TRBV5-1
CDR3aa: CASSPDLTTYEQYF; CDR3nt: TGCGCCAGCAGCCCTGATTTGACTACCTACGAGCAGTACTTC; d_gene: .; abundance: .; j_gene: TRBJ2-7; v_gene: TRBV5-1
CDR3aa: CASAPTGRETQYF; CDR3nt: TGTGCCAGCGCTCCGACTGGGCGAGAGACCCAGTACTTC; d_gene: .; abundance: .; j_gene: TRBJ2-5; v_gene: TRBV28
CDR3aa: CASSLRRQYGETQYF; CDR3nt: TGTGCCAGCAGCTTAAGACGACAGTATGGGGAGACCCAGTACTTC; d_gene: .; abundance: .; j_gene: TRBJ2-5; v_gene: TRBV13
CDR3aa: CASSPDRGITEAFF; CDR3nt: TGCGCCAGCAGCCCGGACAGGGGTATCACTGAAGCTTTCTTT; d_gene: TRBD1; abundance: .; j_gene: TRBJ1-1; v_gene: TRBV4-1
CDR3aa: CASSFVSTKETQYF; CDR3nt: TGTGCCAGCAGCTTCGTGTCAACAAAAGAGACCCAGTACTTC; d_gene: .; abundance: .; j_gene: TRBJ2-5; v_gene: TRBV11-2